These 15 T cell receptor beta chains share one sample of origin, sequenced in a study of CD8 T cells in Susac syndrome. Random hexamers were used to reverse transcribe an amount of 0.5 to 1 ug RNA. Each CDR3 protein is one row after TCRdb ran MiXCR on the immunoSEQ multiplex PCR reads. The sample consists of more than 95,000 distinct CDR3 sequences, approximately 93% of them appearing once. The sequencing input was CD8+ T cells from PBMCs. These receptors were collected from a human donor with multiple sclerosis.

V is TRBV27 and J is TRBJ1-5; possibly TRBD1 for D (5 bases). Germline CDR1 reads MNHEY; CDR2 reads SMNVEV (reference sequence). This CDR3 has 14 amino acids. Trimming pared 5 bases from V and 6 bases from J, leaving 14 bases between. CDR3 in amino acids: CASSQDSRRQPQHF. CDR3 nucleotides: TGTGCCAGCAGTCAAGACAGTAGGCGTCAGCCCCAGCATTTT.

The V and J genes are TRBV6-5 and TRBJ2-7; D ambiguous. The CDR3 spans 11 residues. In germline, CDR1 is MNHEY, CDR2 SVGAGI. The germline V and J ends were trimmed by 4 bases and 6 bases, with 7 bases remaining between them. The CDR3 sequence: CASSFSSEQYF. CDR3 bases: TGTGCCAGCAGTTTTAGTAGCGAGCAGTACTTC.

The chain combines TRBV4-1 with TRBJ2-7, with no clear D. The CDR3 contains 13 residues. Germline V gene data show CDR1 as MGHRA and CDR2 as YSYEKL. The germline V and J ends were trimmed by 3 bases and 3 bases, with 9 bases remaining between them. DNA for the CDR3: TGCGCCAGCAGCCATGACACATACTACGAGCAGTACGTC. It is translated as CASSHDTYYEQYV.

The DNA for the CDR3 is TGTGCCAGTAGTGAGGGGTATCAGCCCCAGCATTTT. It translates to CASSEGYQPQHF. The chain links TRBV19 to TRBJ1-5, with D tentatively TRBD1 (5 bases). This CDR3 comprises 12 residues. V shed 5 bases and J shed 5 bases, with 7 bases lying between them. Per germline, CDR1 LNHDA and CDR2 SQIVND (reference sequence). Complete variable domain (other parts from reference TRBV19 and TRBJ1-5): DGGITQSPKYLFRKEGQNVTLSCEQNLNHDAMYWYRQDPGQGLRLIYYSQIVNDFQKGDIAEGYSVSREKKESFPLTVTSAQKNPTAFYLCASSEGYQPQHFGDGTRLSIL.

This rearrangement joins TRBV14 to TRBJ1-1; TRBD1 aligns across 7 bases. This CDR3 region has 15 residues. The ends lost 3 bases at V and 0 bases at J; junction bases unmatched: 4. Germline values: CDR1 SGHDN, CDR2 FVKESK. In DNA, the CDR3 is TGTGCCAGCAGCCAGGACAGGTACATGAACACTGAAGCTTTCTTT. Amino acids: CASSQDRYMNTEAFF.

The V gene is TRBV29-1, the J gene TRBJ2-1; 13 bases are shared with TRBD2. Germline V lookup: CDR1 SQVTM, CDR2 ANQGSEA. V lost 6 bases to trimming and J lost 12 bases; unmatched junction nucleotides: 11. The CDR3 has 14 residues. CDR3 in DNA: TGCAGCGTGAAAGGACTAGCGGGGGAGTTTTGGCAGTTCTTC. Residues: CSVKGLAGEFWQFF.

CDR3 coding DNA: TGTGCCAGCAGTGAAGGGGGGTCGGGGTTCACTGAAGCTTTCTTT. Protein: CASSEGGSGFTEAFF. The chain carries TRBV6-1 and TRBJ1-1; D may be TRBD1 (5 bases). Trimming cost V 1 base and J 4 bases, with 13 bases left between them. The CDR3 length is 15 residues. CDR1 is MNHNS, CDR2 SASEGT, per germline.

As DNA, the CDR3 is TGCAGTGCTAGAGATAGCCATGTAGCGGGGATCTACGAGCAGTACTTC. It specifies CSARDSHVAGIYEQYF. V gene TRBV20-1 combines with J gene TRBJ2-7; 8 bases map to TRBD2. The germline CDR1 and CDR2 sequences are DFQATT and SNEGSKA (reference sequence). The CDR3 runs to 16 residues. After removal of 0 bases from V and 3 bases from J, the junction contained 10 bases not matched to a gene.

The rearrangement joins TRBV3-1 to TRBJ2-5; D is unclear. Germline V lookup: CDR1 LGHDT, CDR2 YNNKEL (reference sequence). The V end lost 2 bases, the J end lost 2 bases, and 15 bases lay between the germline ends. This CDR3 has 16 amino acids. The CDR3 loop is CASSQPWRTEQETQYF. Here the CDR3 DNA reads TGTGCCAGCAGCCAACCCTGGCGGACGGAGCAAGAGACCCAGTACTTC.

This chain joins TRBV4-1 and TRBJ1-5, with D hard to call. CDR3 length equals 15 residues. V dropped 0 bases and J dropped 4 bases, with 10 bases sitting between them. Germline values: CDR1 MGHRA, CDR2 YSYEKL. The CDR3 is CASSQDLFQNQPQHF. The CDR3 DNA reads TGCGCCAGCAGCCAAGATCTTTTCCAGAATCAGCCCCAGCATTTT.

The V and J genes are TRBV28 and TRBJ2-5, with D possibly being TRBD2 (6 bases). V shed 5 bases and J shed 5 bases, with 15 bases lying between them. Germline-derived CDR1 and CDR2 are MDHEN and SYDVKM. CDR3 size: 14 residues. The CDR3 DNA is TGTGCCAGCAGTCGCGCAGGGAGGATTGAGACCCAGTACTTC. It encodes CASSRAGRIETQYF.

This clonotype came up once. The chain carries TRBV9 and TRBJ2-2; D is undetermined. Per germline, CDR1 SGDLS and CDR2 YYNGEE. This CDR3 is built from 14 residues. V was shortened by 3 bases and J by 6 bases, with 12 bases between the two germline ends. CDR3 sequence reads: CASSAQQYAGELFF. The CDR3 DNA is TGTGCCAGCAGCGCTCAACAGTACGCCGGGGAGCTGTTTTTT.

The chain recombines TRBV24-1 with TRBJ2-2, with TRBD1 matching over 10 bases. Germline CDR1 reads KGHDR; CDR2 reads SFDVKD. The CDR3 runs 18 residues. The J segment lost 0 bases and the V segment lost 6 bases, leaving 9 bases of the junction unmatched. The CDR3 reads CATSSGTGEGPNTGELFF. The CDR3 coding sequence is TGTGCCACCAGTTCGGGGACAGGGGAAGGGCCGAACACCGGGGAGCTGTTTTTT.

This clonotype has a single count. The rearrangement uses TRBV29-1 and TRBJ2-1; possibly TRBD2 for D (6 bases). Trimming shortened V by 5 bases and J by 7 bases, and 18 bases separated the two germline ends. The V gene's germline CDR1 is SQVTM and CDR2 ANQGSEA. The CDR3 has 14 amino acids. For the CDR3, the DNA is TGCAGCGTTTTGAGACAGCGGGCCCCGAATGAGCAGTTCTTC. It codes for CSVLRQRAPNEQFF.

This chain links TRBV19 with TRBJ1-4; D is undetermined. Germline V gene data show CDR1 as LNHDA and CDR2 as SQIVND (reference sequence). This CDR3 is built from 14 residues. Trimming removed 3 bases at V and 5 bases at J, with 10 bases between. CDR3 nucleotides: TGTGCCAGTAGTATGTACAGATTCAATGAAAAACTGTTTTTT. It codes for CASSMYRFNEKLFF.